This TCR beta chain was captured by sequencing in a study of T-cell reconstitution after alpha-beta-depleted transplantation in children. This clonotype was counted only a few times. Unique molecular identifiers were incorporated when the TCRbeta library was constructed. MiXCR, run by TCRdb on the PCR reads, gives a single entry per CDR3 protein. The data show 490,000 or so distinct CDR3 sequences, around 12% seen once. Germline-derived CDR1 and CDR2 are KGHDR and SFDVKD. The CDR3 length is 16 residues. The V gene end was trimmed by 4 bases and the J gene end by 8 bases; junction bases not matched to a gene: 12.

The sequenced sample was PBMCs from the stem cell graft donor, obtained from the stem cell graft. The sequence was obtained from a human donor who donated a stem cell graft to a child with combined immunodeficiency. The V and J genes are TRBV24-1 and TRBJ2-1; TRBD1 aligns across 8 bases. CDR3 sequence (DNA): TGTGCCACCAGTGACCCCCCGAGGACAGGGATCGATGAGCAGTTCTTC. Amino acid sequence: CATSDPPRTGIDEQFF.